This TCR beta chain was found in a study of shared clonotypes between healthy human individuals. Study-wide results and limits: Among a few donors, roughly 5% of naive CD4 clonotypes were found in common.

The assay was immunoSEQ multiplex PCR, and TCRdb's table has in-frame clones only and misses some. Found here are almost 750,000 clones, just under 75% of them singletons; the top ten hold approximately 1.8%. The V gene's germline CDR1 is MDHEN and CDR2 SYDVKM. The CDR3 covers 18 residues. The ends lost 4 bases at V and 8 bases at J; junction bases unmatched: 16. To note about this clone: Its cognate antigen is unknown.

This sequence joins TRBV28 and TRBJ2-1, with 11 bases that match TRBD1. The specimen sequenced was memory CD4+ T cells sorted from blood. The subset is: CD45RA-negative fraction. The TCR was taken from a woman between 25 and 40 years old in good health. The CDR3 region has the DNA TGTGCCAGCAGTTCAAATCTGGGAGGGGACAGGGGGTCGCATGAGCAGTTCTTC. Encoded protein: CASSSNLGGDRGSHEQFF.